This TCR beta chain is drawn from a study of control samples from healthy donors and cancer patients. Profiled with immunoSEQ multiplex PCR; TCRdb holds only in-frame clones, not every one. Of some 130,000 clones in the sample, roughly 91% were seen once. The CDR3 totals 14 residues. The V end lost 0 bases, the J end lost 2 bases, and 8 bases lay between the germline ends. Per the germline V gene, CDR1 is GTSNPN and CDR2 is SVGIG (reference sequence). V usage is TRBV30 and J usage is TRBJ1-3, with D hard to call. The TCR comes from a man aged 45-60 years with head and neck cancer. Specimen: PBMCs. The CDR3, as DNA: TGTGCCTGGAGTGTAGGCGTAGCTGGAAACACCATATATTTT. This codes for CAWSVGVAGNTIYF.